The TCR beta chain under discussion was sequenced for a study of shared clonotypes between healthy human individuals. Study-wide results and caveats: Shared clonotypes: roughly 5% naive CD4, around 3.4% naive CD8, about 2.5% memory CD4, under 0.5% memory CD8.

CDR1 MNHEY and CDR2 SMNVEV come from the germline V gene (reference sequence). The V gene lost 2 bases and the J gene lost 1 base, with 9 bases spanning the gap. The CDR3 totals 14 residues. This clone was detected ten times or more. Its antigen is currently unknown. Recent acute infections and vaccinations were absent in the healthy HIV-negative adult donors. The authors distributed each subset's genomic DNA evenly over several immunoSEQ plates. Using immunoSEQ multiplex PCR, the repertoire was profiled, and TCRdb retains in-frame clones only, with some absent. The profile covers approximately 320,000 clones, with over 75% appearing a single time and around 15% taken by the ten largest.

V gene TRBV27 combines with J gene TRBJ2-7, with D tentatively TRBD2 (6 bases). Sequenced sample: memory CD8+ T cells sorted from blood. Subset indicated: CD45RO+ cells pooled with CCR7-negative TemRA cells. The sequence was collected from a man younger than 30 in good health. In DNA, the CDR3 is TGTGCCAGCAGTTTAATGGGGGGTTCCTACGAGCAGTACTTC. Its translation is CASSLMGGSYEQYF.